The 26 T cell receptor beta chains listed next were all sequenced from one sample in a study of T cells after yellow fever vaccination. TCRdb re-called the 5' RACE reads with MiXCR, one entry per CDR3 protein. The table lists some 500,000 distinct CDR3 sequences, roughly 14% of them singletons. The source was PBMCs, collected on the day of the yellow fever booster vaccination. These TCRs come from a man younger than 45 who received the YFV17D yellow fever vaccine.

The chain combines TRBV10-2 with TRBJ2-7; the match to TRBD1 covers 7 bases. Trimming cost V 8 bases and J 0 bases; bases outside gene matches: 16. From germline, CDR1 is WSHSY and CDR2 SAAADI. The CDR3 runs to 17 residues. The CDR3 bases are TGCGCCAGCTGCCACTCCTCCTCGGGACAGACCTCCTACGAGCAGTACTTC. Translation: CASCHSSSGQTSYEQYF.

The sample holds one count of this clonotype. The rearrangement links TRBV5-6 to TRBJ2-6; a possible D gene is TRBD2 (5 bases). V gave up 4 bases and J gave up 3 bases, with 11 bases separating them. This CDR3 is 15 amino acids long. The germline gives CDR1 SGHDT, CDR2 YYEEEE. CDR3 sequence reads: CASSRPGFGANVLTF. The CDR3 DNA follows: TGTGCCAGCAGCCGGCCGGGGTTTGGGGCCAACGTCCTGACTTTC.

This clonotype was counted at least ten times. The genes are TRBV12-3 or TRBV12-4 and TRBJ2-2, with D perhaps TRBD1 (6 bases). There are 13 residues in the CDR3. V dropped 5 bases and J dropped 5 bases, with 9 bases sitting between them. The CDR3 loop is CASSRTGTGELFF. Here the CDR3 DNA reads TGTGCCAGCAGTCGCACAGGGACCGGGGAGCTGTTTTTT.

DNA of the CDR3: TGCAGTGCTCAGACCCCGGGAACCGGCGCCGAGACCCAGTACTTC. This codes for CSAQTPGTGAETQYF. The chain combines TRBV20-1 with TRBJ2-5; possibly TRBD2 for D (5 bases). CDR1 and CDR2 (germline): DFQATT, SNEGSKA (reference sequence). The V end was cut by 5 bases, the J end by 5 bases, with 21 bases between. The CDR3 consists of 15 residues.

This clonotype was recorded a few times. This sequence joins TRBV7-8 and TRBJ2-1; TRBD1 aligns across 8 bases. Looked up from germline, CDR1 is SGHVS and CDR2 is FQNEAQ. V shed 3 bases and J 7 bases; nucleotides not matched to a gene: 2. The CDR3 is made up of 13 amino acids. The CDR3 coding sequence is TGTGCCAGCAGCTTTAACAGGGGGAATGAGCAGTTCTTC. As protein: CASSFNRGNEQFF.

The V gene is TRBV20-1, the J gene TRBJ2-2; D is ambiguous. The CDR3 loop spans 11 amino acids. CDR1 is DFQATT, CDR2 SNEGSKA, per germline (reference sequence). The V end lost 6 bases, the J end lost 2 bases, and 4 bases lay between the germline ends. The CDR3 nucleotides read TGCAGTGCCCCAAACACCGGGGAGCTGTTTTTT. Its protein product is CSAPNTGELFF.

The chain recombines TRBV7-2 with TRBJ2-5, with D unresolved. V lost 2 bases to trimming and J lost 5 bases, with 12 bases between them. Germline CDR1 SGHTA, CDR2 FQGNSA. The CDR3 sequence is 14 residues long. CDR3 sequence: CASSLNAVGETQYF. CDR3 DNA sequence: TGTGCCAGCAGCTTAAACGCAGTTGGGGAGACCCAGTACTTC.

This chain uses TRBV29-1 with TRBJ2-2, with 7 bases aligning to TRBD2. Germline V gene lookup returns CDR1 SQVTM and CDR2 ANQGSEA. This CDR3 region has 13 residues. Trimming at V came to 6 bases and at J to 0 bases, leaving 1 base not matched to a gene. The CDR3 DNA reads as TGCAGCGTCCTAGCGGCGAACACCGGGGAGCTGTTTTTT. This encodes CSVLAANTGELFF.

This clonotype was recorded a few times. J is TRBJ1-2 and V is TRBV12-3 or TRBV12-4; D gene unclear. CDR3 length: 14 amino acids. V dropped 5 bases and J dropped 5 bases, with 15 bases sitting between them. The CDR3 DNA sequence: TGTGCCAGCAGTAACGGCCGACCCCCATATGGCTACACCTTC. Residues: CASSNGRPPYGYTF.

This clonotype turned up a few times. CDR3 bases: TGTGCCAGCAGCCAAGTTGGGGGCGCGCTTTATGACAACGTCCTGACTTTC. Residues: CASSQVGGALYDNVLTF. The rearrangement uses TRBV14 and TRBJ2-6; possibly TRBD1 for D (6 bases). The length of the CDR3 is 17 residues. The germline V and J ends were trimmed by 1 base and 9 bases, with 19 bases remaining between them. Germline V CDR1 and CDR2: SGHDN, FVKESK.

This clonotype showed up many times. The gene calls are TRBV20-1 and TRBJ1-2; the D is unclear. V was trimmed by 5 bases and J by 8 bases, leaving 24 bases between them. The CDR3 extends over 15 amino acids. Germline CDR1 DFQATT, CDR2 SNEGSKA (reference sequence). CDR3 bases: TGCAGTGCTCCCGACCTCTTGGGTGCGACGGGCGGCTACACCTTC. It codes for CSAPDLLGATGGYTF.

The chain couples TRBV29-1 to TRBJ2-6; D is undetermined. The CDR3 runs 13 residues. The ends were cut back, 4 bases at V and 1 base at J, with 5 bases in the middle. CDR1 and CDR2 from the germline V gene are SQVTM and ANQGSEA. CDR3 DNA: TGCAGCGTTGTTGGTTCTGGGGCCAACGTCCTGACTTTC. This codes for CSVVGSGANVLTF. The full variable domain, in which reference TRBV29-1 and TRBJ2-6 provide the parts outside the CDR3, is SAVISQKPSRDICQRGTSLTIQCQVDSQVTMMFWYRQQPGQSLTLIATANQGSEATYESGFVIDKFPISRPNLTFSTLTVSNMSPEDSSIYLCSVVGSGANVLTFGAGSRLTVL.

The rearrangement links TRBV21-1 to TRBJ2-6; the table gives TRBD1 as D, unverified against the DNA. TRBV21-1 is classified as a pseudogene. The CDR3 is made up of 17 amino acids. The DNA of the CDR3 is TGTGCCAGCGCTGGGACAGGTGAACTCTCTGGGGCCAACGTCCTGACTTTC. Amino acids: CASAGTGELSGANVLTF.

The chain links TRBV4-2 to TRBJ1-1, with a weak D call TRBD1 (5 bases). CDR1 is LGHNA, CDR2 YNFKEQ, per germline. This CDR3 has 16 residues. Trimming took 0 bases from V and 2 from J, leaving 13 bases between them. CDR3 in amino acids: CASSQDLRGGNTEAFF. The CDR3 DNA is TGTGCCAGCAGCCAAGATCTAAGGGGAGGAAACACTGAAGCTTTCTTT.

The rearrangement joins TRBV7-2 to TRBJ2-5; 9 positions match TRBD1. This CDR3 has 13 amino acids. J was trimmed by 4 bases and V by 8 bases; bases with no gene match: 5. Germline-derived CDR1 and CDR2 are SGHTA and FQGNSA. CDR3 nucleotide sequence: TGTGCCAGCCTTGACAGGGGGGGAGAGACCCAGTACTTC. Its translation is CASLDRGGETQYF.

The chain has TRBV5-4 and TRBJ2-7; TRBD2 agrees at 9 bases. This CDR3 comprises 14 residues. V dropped 4 bases and J dropped 5; count of bases not matched to a gene: 7. Germline values: CDR1 SGHNT, CDR2 YYREEE (reference sequence). In DNA, the CDR3 is TGTGCCAGCAGCACAGGACTAGCGCTCGACGAGCAGTACTTC. Its translation: CASSTGLALDEQYF.

The chain recombines TRBV5-1 with TRBJ1-4; 8 positions match TRBD1. V lost 4 bases, J lost 3 bases, and 5 bases stayed unmatched. Germline CDR1 and CDR2: SGHRS and YFSETQ. The CDR3 loop spans 15 amino acids. In DNA form, the CDR3 reads TGCGCCAGCAGCCTACCGACAGGGGCTAATGAAAAACTGTTTTTT. It codes for CASSLPTGANEKLFF.

A few counts support this clonotype. This chain connects TRBV7-9 to TRBJ2-1; D is possibly TRBD1 or TRBD2 (5 bases each). The length of the CDR3 is 16 residues. The V gene lost 8 bases and the J gene lost 0 bases, with 17 bases spanning the gap. CDR1 is SEHNR and CDR2 is FQNEAQ in the germline V gene (reference sequence). Here the CDR3 DNA reads TGTGCCAGCCGCAGAGGGGCCTCCAGCTCCTACAATGAGCAGTTCTTC. This encodes CASRRGASSSYNEQFF.

The chain has TRBV11-2 and TRBJ2-7, with 8 bases lining up with TRBD2. CDR3 length: 14 amino acids. The junction had 2 bases not matched to a gene; V was cut back by 1 base and J by 3 bases. Germline CDR1 reads SGHAT; CDR2 reads FQNNGV. CDR3 sequence reads: CASSLVGLDYEQYF. CDR3 nucleotides: TGTGCCAGCAGCTTAGTGGGACTAGACTACGAGCAGTACTTC. Full variable domain (missing parts from reference TRBV11-2 and TRBJ2-7): EAGVAQSPRYKIIEKRQSVAFWCNPISGHATLYWYQQILGQGPKLLIQFQNNGVVDDSQLPKDRFSAERLKGVDSTLKIQPAKLEDSAVYLCASSLVGLDYEQYFGPGTRLTVT.

Comment on this clonotype: A much larger clone sits a single nucleotide away, making a read error possible. The V call is TRBV7-2, the J call TRBJ2-5; the D gene is possibly TRBD1 (5 bases). Per the germline V gene, CDR1 is SGHTA and CDR2 is FQGNSA. This CDR3 region has 13 residues. The CDR3 loop is CVSSPDREETQYF. CDR3 bases: TGTGTCAGCAGCCCCGACAGAGAAGAGACCCAGTACTTC. Full variable domain (missing parts from reference TRBV7-2 and TRBJ2-5): GAGVSQSPSNKVTEKGKDVELRCDPISGHTALYWYRQSLGQGLEFLIYFQGNSAPDKSGLPSDRFSAERTGGSVSTLTIQRTQQEDSAVYLCVSSPDREETQYFGPGTRLLVL.

This clonotype was detected only a few times. This chain connects TRBV3-1 to TRBJ2-1; D is unresolved. Trimming left V 6 bases short and J 0 bases short, with 12 bases between. In germline, CDR1 is LGHDT, CDR2 YNNKEL (reference sequence). CDR3 length: 15 amino acids. In nucleotides, the CDR3 is TGTGCCAGCAGTATAGCAGTGAGCTCCTACAATGAGCAGTTCTTC. Amino acid sequence: CASSIAVSSYNEQFF.

This clonotype was counted between two and nine times. CDR3 nucleotides: TGCAGTGCTAGTGTGGGGAACAGGGACGAGTACTTC. It encodes CSASVGNRDEYF. The chain links TRBV20-1 to TRBJ2-7; TRBD1 is a possible D gene (6 bases). The CDR3 is 12 amino acids. Germline-derived CDR1 and CDR2 are DFQATT and SNEGSKA (reference sequence). Trimming took 3 bases from V and 11 from J, leaving 17 bases between them.

The J gene is TRBJ1-1, the V gene TRBV6-2 or TRBV6-3; 9 bases are shared with TRBD1. The V gene end was trimmed by 10 bases and the J gene end by 3 bases; junction bases not matched to a gene: 6. Germline V gene data show CDR1 as MNHEY and CDR2 as SVGEGT. This CDR3 has 13 residues. The CDR3 loop is CATVRDRDTEAFF. CDR3 bases: TGTGCCACCGTCCGGGACAGGGACACTGAAGCTTTCTTT.

The DNA for the CDR3 is TGTGCCAGCAGTAACCCGGGCCAGCCCCAGCATTTT. Protein product: CASSNPGQPQHF. The genes are TRBV7-8 and TRBJ1-5; D gene ambiguous. The CDR3 has 12 amino acids. Germline V gene data show CDR1 as SGHVS and CDR2 as FQNEAQ. V lost 6 bases and J lost 7, with 10 bases in between. The entire variable domain, with the rest obtained from reference TRBV7-8 and TRBJ1-5, is as follows: GAGVSQSPRYKVAKRGQDVALRCDPISGHVSLFWYQQALGQGPEFLTYFQNEAQLDKSGLPSDRFFAERPEGSVSTLKIQRTQQEDSAVYLCASSNPGQPQHFGDGTRLSIL.

The chain uses TRBV5-1 and TRBJ2-7; D may be TRBD1 (6 bases). Deletions cut 4 bases from V and 2 bases from J, with 22 bases between. The germline gives CDR1 SGHRS, CDR2 YFSETQ. This CDR3 contains 17 residues. CDR3 bases: TGCGCCAGCAGCCCTGGGGGCGTCCTGGGGACACCCTACGAGCAGTACTTC. Its protein product is CASSPGGVLGTPYEQYF.

This clonotype was counted between two and nine times. The chain combines TRBV6-1 with TRBJ2-6, with D hard to call. The CDR3 covers 18 residues. The V gene's germline CDR1 is MNHNS and CDR2 SASEGT. V gave up 5 bases and J gave up 3 bases, with 20 bases separating them. The CDR3: CASSQNSGRRFGANVLTF. DNA of the CDR3: TGTGCCAGCAGTCAAAACTCAGGTAGACGGTTTGGGGCCAACGTCCTGACTTTC.